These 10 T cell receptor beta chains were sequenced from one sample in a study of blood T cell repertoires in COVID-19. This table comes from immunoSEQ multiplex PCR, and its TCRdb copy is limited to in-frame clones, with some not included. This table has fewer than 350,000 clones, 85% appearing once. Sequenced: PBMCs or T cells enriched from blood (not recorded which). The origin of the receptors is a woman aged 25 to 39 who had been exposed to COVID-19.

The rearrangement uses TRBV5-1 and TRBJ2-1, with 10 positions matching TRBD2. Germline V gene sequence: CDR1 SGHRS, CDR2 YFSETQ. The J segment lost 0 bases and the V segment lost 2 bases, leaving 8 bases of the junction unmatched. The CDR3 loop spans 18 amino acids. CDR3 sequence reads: CASSFLAGVGSSYNEQFF. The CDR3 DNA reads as TGCGCCAGCAGCTTCCTAGCGGGGGTAGGGAGCTCCTACAATGAGCAGTTCTTC.

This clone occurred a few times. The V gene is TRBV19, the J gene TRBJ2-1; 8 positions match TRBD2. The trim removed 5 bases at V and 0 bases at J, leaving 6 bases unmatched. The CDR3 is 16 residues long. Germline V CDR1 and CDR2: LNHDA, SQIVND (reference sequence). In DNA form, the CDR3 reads TGTGCCAGTAGTTTTTTAGCGGGACCCTCCTACAATGAGCAGTTCTTC. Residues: CASSFLAGPSYNEQFF.

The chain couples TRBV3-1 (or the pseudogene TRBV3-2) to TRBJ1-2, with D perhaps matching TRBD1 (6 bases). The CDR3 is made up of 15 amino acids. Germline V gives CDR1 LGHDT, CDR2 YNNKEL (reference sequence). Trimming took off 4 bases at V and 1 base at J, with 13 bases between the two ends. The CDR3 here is CASSLEGQGNYGYTF. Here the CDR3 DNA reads TGTGCCAGCAGCCTAGAGGGACAAGGTAACTATGGCTACACCTTC.

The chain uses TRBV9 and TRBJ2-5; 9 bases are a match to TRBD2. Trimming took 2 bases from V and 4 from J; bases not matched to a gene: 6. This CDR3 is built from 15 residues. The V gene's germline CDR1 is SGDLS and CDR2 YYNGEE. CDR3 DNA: TGTGCCAGCAGCGTGGGTGATAGCGGGAGAGAGACCCAGTACTTC. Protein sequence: CASSVGDSGRETQYF.

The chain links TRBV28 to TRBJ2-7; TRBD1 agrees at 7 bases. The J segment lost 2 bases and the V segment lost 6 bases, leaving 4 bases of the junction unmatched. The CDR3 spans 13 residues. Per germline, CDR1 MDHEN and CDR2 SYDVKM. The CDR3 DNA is TGTGCCAGCAGAACCGGGACAGCCTACGAGCAGTACTTC. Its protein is CASRTGTAYEQYF.

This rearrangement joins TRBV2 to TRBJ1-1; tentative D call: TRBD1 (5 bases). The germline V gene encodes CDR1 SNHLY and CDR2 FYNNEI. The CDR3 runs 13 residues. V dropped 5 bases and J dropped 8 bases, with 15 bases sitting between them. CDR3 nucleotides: TGTGCCAGCAGTAAAGACAGAAGATTAGAAGCTTTCTTT. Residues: CASSKDRRLEAFF. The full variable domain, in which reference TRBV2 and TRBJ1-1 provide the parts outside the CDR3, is EPEVTQTPSHQVTQMGQEVILRCVPISNHLYFYWYRQILGQKVEFLVSFYNNEISEKSEIFDDQFSVERPDGSNFTLKIRSTKLEDSAMYFCASSKDRRLEAFFGQGTRLTVV.

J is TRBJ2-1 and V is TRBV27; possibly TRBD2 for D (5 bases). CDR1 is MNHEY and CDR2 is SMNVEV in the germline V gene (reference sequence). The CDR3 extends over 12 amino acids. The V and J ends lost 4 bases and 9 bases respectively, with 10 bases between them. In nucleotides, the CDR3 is TGTGCCAGCAGTTATCCCCGGGGTGAGCAGTTCTTC. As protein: CASSYPRGEQFF.

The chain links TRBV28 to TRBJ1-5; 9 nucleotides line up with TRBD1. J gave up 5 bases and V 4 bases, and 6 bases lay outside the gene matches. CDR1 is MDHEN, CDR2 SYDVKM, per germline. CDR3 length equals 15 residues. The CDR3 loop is CASSSAGTGHQPQHF. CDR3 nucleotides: TGTGCCAGCAGTTCGGCCGGGACAGGGCATCAGCCCCAGCATTTT.

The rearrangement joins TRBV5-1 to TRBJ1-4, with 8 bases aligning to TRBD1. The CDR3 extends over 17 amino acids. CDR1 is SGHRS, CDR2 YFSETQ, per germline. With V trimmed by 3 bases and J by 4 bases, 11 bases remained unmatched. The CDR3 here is CASSSKLRTGLNEKLFF. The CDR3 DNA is TGCGCCAGCAGCTCCAAGCTACGGACAGGGCTTAATGAAAAACTGTTTTTT.

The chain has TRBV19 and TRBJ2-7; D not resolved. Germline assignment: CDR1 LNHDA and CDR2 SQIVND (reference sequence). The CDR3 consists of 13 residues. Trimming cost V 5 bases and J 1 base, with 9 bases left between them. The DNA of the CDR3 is TGTGCCAGTAGTGACGGAGTTTCCTACGAGCAGTACTTC. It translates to CASSDGVSYEQYF. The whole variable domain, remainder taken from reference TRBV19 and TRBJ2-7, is DGGITQSPKYLFRKEGQNVTLSCEQNLNHDAMYWYRQDPGQGLRLIYYSQIVNDFQKGDIAEGYSVSREKKESFPLTVTSAQKNPTAFYLCASSDGVSYEQYFGPGTRLTVT.